These 30 T cell receptor beta chains originate from one sample sequenced in a study of human T cells and chemical hapten exposure. Described time point: patch test 1, 2 weeks after DPC sensitization. Treatment in this sample: therapeutic diphenylcyclopropenone sensitization with weekly scalp DPC. TCRdb itself ran the RACE reads through MiXCR, one entry per CDR3 protein. The sample holds around 340,000 distinct CDR3 sequences, around 6.9% seen once. The specimen was whole blood, collected in connection with sensitization to the hapten diphenylcyclopropenone (DPC). Receptors originate from a woman aged 18-29 years with alopecia areata. Some clones in this sample may be carry-over from other donors' samples.

This clonotype was detected a few times. The chain joins TRBV9 to TRBJ2-6, with TRBD1 matching over 8 bases. V shed 5 bases and J 2 bases; nucleotides not matched to a gene: 6. In germline, CDR1 is SGDLS, CDR2 YYNGEE. The CDR3 runs 16 residues. Here the CDR3 DNA reads TGTGCCAGCAGGACAGGGGATAAACCTGGGGCCAACGTCCTGACTTTC. The encoded protein is CASRTGDKPGANVLTF.

This chain joins TRBV13 and TRBJ2-3; D gene unclear. CDR1 PRHDT and CDR2 FYEKMQ come from the germline V gene (reference sequence). The CDR3 spans 11 residues. Trimming shortened V by 2 bases and J by 7 bases, and 4 bases separated the two germline ends. The CDR3 region is CASSLQNTQYF. The CDR3 nucleotides are TGTGCCAGCAGCTTACAGAATACGCAGTATTTT.

This clonotype was counted ten times or more. The chain combines TRBV7-2 with TRBJ1-4, with D tentatively TRBD1 (6 bases). From germline, CDR1 is SGHTA and CDR2 FQGNSA. Deletions cut 2 bases from V and 1 base from J, with 14 bases between. This CDR3 is 17 amino acids long. The CDR3 sequence: CASSLLRGRGTNEKLFF. The DNA for the CDR3 is TGTGCCAGCAGCTTACTGCGGGGGCGCGGAACTAATGAAAAACTGTTTTTT.

Only a few counts were recorded for this clonotype. The rearrangement joins TRBV2 to TRBJ2-7, with TRBD2 identical over 10 bases. The J segment lost 3 bases and the V segment lost 7 bases, leaving 3 bases of the junction unmatched. This CDR3 has 13 residues. The V gene's germline CDR1 is SNHLY and CDR2 FYNNEI. The CDR3 nucleotides read TGTGCCAGCACTAGCGGGGGTCTCTACGAGCAGTACTTC. It encodes CASTSGGLYEQYF.

This clonotype was observed many times. The gene calls are TRBV6-2 or TRBV6-3 and TRBJ1-5; no reliable D call. V dropped 1 base and J dropped 5 bases, with 6 bases sitting between them. The germline gives CDR1 MNHEY, CDR2 SVGEGT. The CDR3 consists of 13 residues. The CDR3 sequence: CASSYLDYQPQHF. In DNA form, the CDR3 reads TGTGCCAGCAGTTACTTGGACTATCAGCCCCAGCATTTT.

This clonotype was counted a few times. Relative to the germline gene, one junction end is altered; a read error may explain this. This chain links TRBV24-1 with TRBJ2-7, with D perhaps given as TRBD1 or TRBD2 (6 bases each). Germline CDR1 and CDR2: KGHDR and SFDVKD. CDR3 length equals 11 residues. CDR3 amino acids: CASRGGDEQYF. The CDR3 nucleotides read TGTGCCTCCAGGGGAGGAGACGAGCAGTACTTC.

This clonotype was seen only a few times. Here the CDR3 reads CASSVEDRGTPLHF. CDR3 DNA sequence: TGTGCCAGCAGCGTAGAGGACAGGGGGACACCCCTCCACTTT. This rearrangement joins TRBV9 to TRBJ1-6, with TRBD1 matching over 10 bases. Germline-derived CDR1 and CDR2 are SGDLS and YYNGEE. V gave up 0 bases and J gave up 11 bases; unmatched junction bases: 2. This CDR3 has 14 residues.

This chain connects TRBV4-3 to TRBJ1-2, with D unresolved. Trimming shortened V by 0 bases and J by 5 bases, and 13 bases separated the two germline ends. In germline, CDR1 is LGHNA, CDR2 YSLEER. The CDR3 has 15 amino acids. The CDR3 protein is CASSQDRTEIYGYTF. The CDR3 DNA reads TGCGCCAGCAGCCAAGATCGGACGGAGATTTATGGCTACACCTTC.

The chain recombines TRBV9 with TRBJ2-3; weak D call: TRBD2 (5 bases). The V and J ends lost 0 bases and 2 bases respectively, with 10 bases between them. The germline V gene has CDR1 SGDLS and CDR2 YYNGEE. This CDR3 comprises 15 residues. The CDR3 nucleotides read TGTGCCAGCAGCGTAGTGGCGGGCTACACAGATACGCAGTATTTT. It codes for CASSVVAGYTDTQYF.

This clonotype occurred many times. The gene calls are TRBV3-1 and TRBJ1-5; 7 nucleotides agree with TRBD1. V dropped 4 bases and J dropped 5; count of bases not matched to a gene: 2. CDR1 and CDR2 from the germline V gene are LGHDT and YNNKEL (reference sequence). CDR3 length: 13 amino acids. The CDR3 DNA follows: TGTGCCAGCAGCCGACAGGGAGATCAGCCCCAGCATTTT. Protein product: CASSRQGDQPQHF.

This clonotype was counted many times. The CDR3 sequence is CASSLGQGNYEQYF. In DNA, the CDR3 is TGTGCCAGCAGCTTAGGACAGGGCAACTACGAGCAGTACTTC. V is TRBV5-4 and J is TRBJ2-7; 8 bases line up with TRBD1. The V gene's germline CDR1 is SGHNT and CDR2 YYREEE (reference sequence). The CDR3 spans 14 residues. V lost 2 bases, J lost 3 bases, and 4 bases stayed unmatched.

This clonotype has only a few counts. The chain is built from TRBV29-1 and TRBJ1-1; D is possibly TRBD1 (6 bases). The CDR3 loop spans 13 amino acids. The germline V and J ends were trimmed by 7 bases and 1 base, with 13 bases remaining between them. Germline V gene lookup returns CDR1 SQVTM and CDR2 ANQGSEA. CDR3: CSADQTGNTEAFF. Here the CDR3 DNA reads TGCAGCGCCGACCAGACAGGGAACACTGAAGCTTTCTTT.

This clonotype appeared many times. The rearrangement links TRBV27 to TRBJ2-2; no definite D call. Germline CDR1 reads MNHEY; CDR2 reads SMNVEV (reference sequence). The CDR3 extends over 12 amino acids. V lost 10 bases, J lost 4 bases, and 10 bases lay in between. The CDR3 loop reads CATDRGTGELFF. The CDR3, as DNA: TGTGCCACCGATAGAGGCACCGGGGAGCTGTTTTTT.

V usage is TRBV4-3 and J usage is TRBJ1-2; D is possibly TRBD1 (5 bases). V lost 3 bases, J lost 5 bases, and 19 bases lay in between. This CDR3 contains 16 residues. Germline CDR1 and CDR2: LGHNA and YSLEER. The CDR3 DNA follows: TGCGCCAGCAGCCACGACCGGGACGGAGATCCTTATGGCTACACCTTC. This encodes CASSHDRDGDPYGYTF.

The rearrangement links TRBV24-1 to TRBJ2-5; TRBD2 matches at 14 bases. Losses at the gene ends were 5 bases for V and 5 bases for J; bases not matched to a gene: 12. The CDR3 is made up of 18 amino acids. From germline, CDR1 is KGHDR and CDR2 SFDVKD. CDR3 sequence: CATSGSGLAGGSSETQYF. The CDR3, as DNA: TGTGCCACCAGTGGAAGCGGACTAGCGGGGGGTTCTAGTGAGACCCAGTACTTC.

Many counts were recorded for this clonotype. The chain carries TRBV12-3 or TRBV12-4 and TRBJ1-6, with D possibly matching TRBD1 (6 bases). The CDR3 covers 14 residues. Trimming removed 6 bases at V and 5 bases at J, with 11 bases between. In DNA, the CDR3 is TGTGCCAGCAGGTCGGGACATAATAATTCACCCCTCCACTTT. It translates to CASRSGHNNSPLHF.

The chain carries TRBV5-1 and TRBJ1-1, with TRBD1 as a possible D gene (6 bases). CDR3 length: 14 amino acids. V was cut by 0 bases and J by 3 bases, with 9 bases left in between. Germline V gives CDR1 SGHRS, CDR2 YFSETQ. CDR3 in DNA: TGCGCCAGCAGCTTGGAGGGGGTCGACACTGAAGCTTTCTTT. Translating gives CASSLEGVDTEAFF. Based on the CDR3 plus reference TRBV5-1 and TRBJ1-1, the full variable domain is KAGVTQTPRYLIKTRGQQVTLSCSPISGHRSVSWYQQTPGQGLQFLFEYFSETQRNKGNFPGRFSGRQFSNSRSEMNVSTLELGDSALYLCASSLEGVDTEAFFGQGTRLTVV.

This clonotype came up a few times. The chain's CDR3 is CASSYSHLELVVYEQYF. Written as DNA, the CDR3 is TGTGCCAGCAGTTATTCGCATCTGGAACTAGTGGTGTACGAGCAGTACTTC. This chain connects TRBV6-9 to TRBJ2-7; D is perhaps TRBD2 (5 bases). CDR1 and CDR2 (germline): MNHGY, SVAAGI. The CDR3 covers 17 residues. V was trimmed by 0 bases and J by 4 bases, leaving 19 bases between them.

Many counts were recorded for this clonotype. The chain is built from TRBV7-9 and TRBJ2-3, with D tentatively TRBD1 (6 bases). The CDR3 is 15 residues long. Per the germline V gene, CDR1 is SEHNR and CDR2 is FQNEAQ (reference sequence). With 1 base removed from V and 0 bases from J, the gap between germline ends came to 8 bases. CDR3 region: CASSLGGPSTDTQYF. For the CDR3, the DNA is TGTGCCAGCAGCTTAGGGGGGCCCAGCACAGATACGCAGTATTTT.

This clonotype was counted ten times or more. The chain combines TRBV19 with TRBJ2-2; D ambiguous. The CDR3 is 16 amino acids. Trimming cost V 1 base and J 4 bases, with 13 bases left between them. CDR1 and CDR2 from the germline V gene are LNHDA and SQIVND (reference sequence). The CDR3 is CASSIAPQVTTGELFF. The DNA of the CDR3 is TGTGCCAGTAGTATAGCCCCCCAGGTGACCACCGGGGAGCTGTTTTTT.

The chain carries TRBV7-3 and TRBJ2-3; no firm D call. With 2 bases removed from V and 7 bases from J, the gap between germline ends came to 10 bases. The germline CDR1 and CDR2 sequences are SGHTA and FQGTGA. This CDR3 spans 13 amino acids. This CDR3 reads CASSLDPRNTQYF. CDR3 DNA sequence: TGTGCCAGCAGCTTAGATCCCAGGAATACGCAGTATTTT.

In its sample, this clonotype was seen a few times. The V gene is TRBV25-1, the J gene TRBJ1-1, with D possibly TRBD1 on 6 matching bases. CDR1 and CDR2 from the germline V gene are MGHDK and SYGVNS. The CDR3 consists of 13 residues. Trimming shortened V by 7 bases and J by 6 bases, and 15 bases separated the two germline ends. This CDR3 is CASNAQGFAEAFF. CDR3 coding DNA: TGTGCCAGCAACGCACAGGGATTCGCTGAAGCTTTCTTT. The full variable domain, completed using reference TRBV25-1 and TRBJ1-1, is EADIYQTPRYLVIGTGKKITLECSQTMGHDKMYWYQQDPGMELHLIHYSYGVNSTEKGDLSSESTVSRIRTEHFPLTLESARPSHTSQYLCASNAQGFAEAFFGQGTRLTVV.

This clonotype has a count of ten or more. The J gene is TRBJ2-1, the V gene TRBV7-6; D uncertain. The V gene lost 6 bases and the J gene lost 8 bases, with 8 bases spanning the gap. Germline V gives CDR1 SGHVS, CDR2 FNYEAQ. The CDR3 sequence is 11 residues long. CDR3 nucleotides: TGTGCCAGCAGTACGGGTTATGAGCAGTTCTTC. It is translated as CASSTGYEQFF.

The rearrangement joins TRBV10-3 to TRBJ2-2, with D perhaps TRBD2 (5 bases). CDR3 length: 14 amino acids. Per the germline V gene, CDR1 is ENHRY and CDR2 is SYGVKD. V was pared by 10 bases and J by 4 bases, with 16 bases between. The CDR3 reads CATSEGVGTGELFF. In DNA, the CDR3 is TGTGCCACCTCCGAGGGAGTAGGCACCGGGGAGCTGTTTTTT.

This clonotype was seen a handful of times. The chain uses TRBV9 and TRBJ1-1; 8 bases are a match to TRBD1. The CDR3 sequence is 14 residues long. Per germline, CDR1 SGDLS and CDR2 YYNGEE. Trimming took 5 bases from V and 4 from J; bases not matched to a gene: 7. The CDR3 spells CASSKTGDSTEAFF. CDR3 bases: TGTGCCAGCAGTAAGACAGGGGATTCCACTGAAGCTTTCTTT.

This clonotype was detected many times. The rearrangement uses TRBV9 and TRBJ2-3, with D perhaps matching TRBD1 (5 bases). The ends were cut back, 3 bases at V and 5 bases at J, with 22 bases in the middle. The CDR3 totals 17 residues. Germline loops: CDR1 SGDLS, CDR2 YYNGEE. The CDR3 reads CASSGVWGSGAQDTQYF. The CDR3 DNA is TGTGCCAGCAGCGGAGTTTGGGGCTCTGGGGCCCAAGATACGCAGTATTTT.

This clonotype has more than one count but fewer than ten. The J gene is TRBJ2-7, the V gene TRBV27; the D call may be TRBD1 or TRBD2 (5 bases each). Per the germline V gene, CDR1 is MNHEY and CDR2 is SMNVEV (reference sequence). Deletions cut 5 bases from V and 2 bases from J, with 10 bases between. The CDR3 totals 13 residues. CDR3 in amino acids: CASSRDGPYEQYF. For the CDR3, the DNA is TGTGCCAGCAGTCGGGACGGCCCCTACGAGCAGTACTTC.

This clonotype was counted many times. The chain is built from TRBV29-1 and TRBJ1-3, with 10 bases aligning to TRBD1. Trimming took 7 bases from V and 2 from J; bases not matched to a gene: 23. The germline V gene encodes CDR1 SQVTM and CDR2 ANQGSEA. The CDR3 spans 20 residues. The CDR3 region has the DNA TGCAGCGCTGGCCCCCTACTAGTCCCGGGACAGGGGAAACCTGGAAACACCATATATTTT. Its translation: CSAGPLLVPGQGKPGNTIYF.

This clonotype was picked up a small number of times. The chain links TRBV7-2 to TRBJ1-5; D gene ambiguous. The CDR3 loop spans 14 amino acids. Trimming removed 2 bases from V and 6 bases from J, with 11 bases in between. Per germline, CDR1 SGHTA and CDR2 FQGNSA. CDR3 nucleotides: TGTGCCAGCAGCTTACGGGAGCGGGGTCAGCCCCAGCATTTT. Its translation: CASSLRERGQPQHF.

This clonotype was seen a handful of times. This rearrangement joins TRBV6-6 to TRBJ1-6, with 9 bases that match TRBD1. The CDR3 length is 15 residues. After removal of 4 bases from V and 8 bases from J, the junction contained 6 bases not matched to a gene. From germline, CDR1 is MNHNY and CDR2 SVGAGI (reference sequence). The CDR3 here is CASSSTDRGHSPLHF. CDR3 nucleotide sequence: TGTGCCAGCAGTTCCACGGACAGGGGTCATTCACCCCTCCACTTT.